This entry is about one T cell receptor (beta chain). Authors' data handling: The authors estimated nucleated cell counts from reference gene primer amplification. The method was immunoSEQ multiplex PCR; TCRdb's version includes in-frame clones alone and lacks a portion of them. The V and J calls and the clone size are those of that table, but D and trimming were determined from the DNA. Of 130,000 to 150,000 clones in the sample, 65% to 85% were seen once. The CDR3 sequence is 15 residues long. V was trimmed by 8 bases and J by 0 bases, leaving 14 bases between them. The germline gives CDR1 LNHDA, CDR2 SQIVND (reference sequence). This specimen comes from a study of blood T cell repertoires in COVID-19. Study-wide context: The samples span acute and convalescent COVID-19 from the United States, Italy and Spain. The cDNA or gDNA used as material had been derived from T cells, B-cell-depleted T cells, or PBMCs.

The chain combines TRBV19 with TRBJ1-3; D is possibly TRBD1 (6 bases). Input material: peripheral blood. This TCR derives from a man in his fifties or sixties with active or convalescent COVID-19. DNA of the CDR3: TGTGCCAGTGCAATGGACAGAAGCTCTGGAAACACCATATATTTT. This gives the protein CASAMDRSSGNTIYF. Combining the CDR3 with reference TRBV19 and TRBJ1-3 gives the whole variable domain DGGITQSPKYLFRKEGQNVTLSCEQNLNHDAMYWYRQDPGQGLRLIYYSQIVNDFQKGDIAEGYSVSREKKESFPLTVTSAQKNPTAFYLCASAMDRSSGNTIYFGEGSWLTVV.